These 23 T cell receptor beta chains were sequenced from one sample in a study of memory CD4+ T cells and cytomegalovirus serostatus. The sort gate was single viable CD3+CD4+CD8-CD45RO+ cells for memory CD4+ T cells. Assay used: immunoSEQ multiplex PCR; TCRdb lists only in-frame clones, some missing. The profile shows around 54,000 clones, around 78% of them singletons. Sequencing was done on a sample of memory CD4+ T cells from blood. These receptors originate from an adult in good health and CMV-seronegative.

This sequence joins TRBV2 and TRBJ2-2; D is ambiguous. Per the germline V gene, CDR1 is SNHLY and CDR2 is FYNNEI. Trimming shortened V by 8 bases and J by 0 bases, and 13 bases separated the two germline ends. CDR3 length equals 15 residues. As DNA, the CDR3 is TGTGCCAGCCGACGAGGCAGTTCGAACACCGGGGAGCTGTTTTTT. Its protein product is CASRRGSSNTGELFF.

This clone appeared once. V and J are TRBV25-1 and TRBJ2-7; 10 bases fit TRBD1. Germline lookup yields CDR1 MGHDK and CDR2 SYGVNS. V lost 7 bases and J lost 5; bases outside the gene matches: 5. The CDR3 runs 13 residues. The CDR3 region is CASTRTGGDEQYF. The CDR3 coding sequence is TGTGCCAGCACCAGGACAGGGGGAGACGAGCAGTACTTC.

The chain couples TRBV2 to TRBJ1-4; no reliable D call. The germline CDR1 and CDR2 sequences are SNHLY and FYNNEI. Trimming shortened V by 3 bases and J by 3 bases, and 8 bases separated the two germline ends. The CDR3 runs to 14 residues. CDR3 protein: CASSEHGANEKLFF. CDR3 nucleotides: TGTGCCAGCAGTGAGCATGGGGCTAATGAAAAACTGTTTTTT.

The V and J genes are TRBV14 and TRBJ2-7; 8 nucleotides line up with TRBD2. The end of the DNA aligns better with TRBJ2-1, so the J call may be wrong. The CDR3 contains 15 residues. Germline V CDR1 and CDR2: SGHDN, FVKESK. CDR3 region: CASSQGTSRYNEQFF. The CDR3, as DNA: TGTGCCAGCAGCCAAGGGACTAGCAGATACAATGAGCAGTTCTTC.

V gene TRBV2 combines with J gene TRBJ2-5; no reliable D call. V was cut by 6 bases and J by 3 bases, with 5 bases left in between. This CDR3 has 11 amino acids. Per the germline V gene, CDR1 is SNHLY and CDR2 is FYNNEI. The CDR3 DNA sequence: TGTGCCAGCAGATGGGAAGAGACCCAGTACTTC. It yields the protein CASRWEETQYF.

V gene TRBV7-9 combines with J gene TRBJ2-7, with TRBD2 matching over 12 bases. V lost 5 bases and J lost 3; bases outside the gene matches: 5. The CDR3 totals 15 residues. From germline, CDR1 is SEHNR and CDR2 FQNEAQ (reference sequence). The CDR3 sequence is CASSPWTSGVYEQYF. The CDR3 DNA is TGTGCCAGCAGCCCCTGGACTAGCGGGGTCTACGAGCAGTACTTC.

The V and J genes are TRBV5-6 and TRBJ1-4; D remains ambiguous. Trimming left V 4 bases short and J 5 bases short, with 18 bases between. Germline lookup yields CDR1 SGHDT and CDR2 YYEEEE. This CDR3 contains 16 residues. CDR3 amino acids: CASSQSLAGSNEKLFF. DNA for the CDR3: TGTGCCAGCAGCCAATCGTTAGCGGGATCGAATGAAAAACTGTTTTTT.

The CDR3 loop reads CASSLNSGQGQETQYF. CDR3 in DNA: TGTGCCAGCAGTTTAAATTCGGGACAGGGGCAAGAGACCCAGTACTTC. This chain uses TRBV27 with TRBJ2-5; 10 bases align to TRBD1. V was pared by 2 bases and J by 2 bases, with 5 bases of the junction left unmatched. The CDR3 is 16 residues long. Per germline, CDR1 MNHEY and CDR2 SMNVEV (reference sequence).

The sample holds one count of this clone. The chain carries TRBV18 and TRBJ2-5; weak D call: TRBD1 (6 bases). Trimming stripped 4 bases from V and 2 bases from J, with 8 bases between. In germline, CDR1 is KGHSH, CDR2 LQKENI. The CDR3 length is 13 residues. This chain's CDR3 is CASSRDTQETQYF. The CDR3 region has the DNA TGTGCCAGCTCACGGGACACGCAAGAGACCCAGTACTTC.

The chain carries TRBV11-2 and TRBJ2-1, with no clear D. The CDR3 contains 11 residues. CDR1 is SGHAT, CDR2 FQNNGV, per germline. The V end lost 8 bases, the J end lost 10 bases, and 12 bases lay between the germline ends. This CDR3 is CASSGVYEQFF. DNA of the CDR3: TGTGCCAGCTCCGGCGTCTACGAGCAGTTCTTC.

V and J are TRBV28 and TRBJ1-2; tentatively, D is TRBD1 (5 bases). Germline CDR1 reads MDHEN; CDR2 reads SYDVKM. The CDR3 runs 14 residues. V was pared by 1 base and J by 3 bases, with 9 bases between. The CDR3 spells CASSLLRGDYGYTF. The CDR3 nucleotides read TGTGCCAGCAGTTTATTACGGGGGGACTATGGCTACACCTTC.

The chain combines TRBV7-9 with TRBJ2-1; either TRBD1 or TRBD2 may supply D (5 bases each). With 3 bases removed from V and 9 bases from J, the gap between germline ends came to 15 bases. CDR3 size: 14 residues. Germline-derived CDR1 and CDR2 are SEHNR and FQNEAQ (reference sequence). CDR3 residues: CASSLAGPGAEQFF. DNA for the CDR3: TGTGCCAGCAGCTTGGCGGGCCCTGGGGCTGAGCAGTTCTTC. Complete variable domain (other parts from reference TRBV7-9 and TRBJ2-1): DTGVSQNPRHKITKRGQNVTFRCDPISEHNRLYWYRQTLGQGPEFLTYFQNEAQLEKSRLLSDRFSAERPKGSFSTLEIQRTEQGDSAMYLCASSLAGPGAEQFFGPGTRLTVL.

The CDR3 bases are TGTGCCAGCAGCTTACGCACGACTAGCGGGAGTGTCGCCTACAATGAGCAGTTCTTC. This codes for CASSLRTTSGSVAYNEQFF. The chain links TRBV7-9 to TRBJ2-1, with 12 nucleotides matching TRBD2. Per germline, CDR1 SEHNR and CDR2 FQNEAQ (reference sequence). Losses at the gene ends were 2 bases for V and 2 bases for J; bases not matched to a gene: 10. The CDR3 extends over 19 amino acids. Supplemented by reference TRBV7-9 and TRBJ2-1, the full variable domain reads DTGVSQNPRHKITKRGQNVTFRCDPISEHNRLYWYRQTLGQGPEFLTYFQNEAQLEKSRLLSDRFSAERPKGSFSTLEIQRTEQGDSAMYLCASSLRTTSGSVAYNEQFFGPGTRLTVL.

This chain links TRBV2 with TRBJ1-2; D is unclear. V was trimmed by 2 bases and J by 3 bases, leaving 7 bases between them. From germline, CDR1 is SNHLY and CDR2 FYNNEI. This CDR3 spans 13 amino acids. The DNA of the CDR3 is TGTGCCAGCAGTGAAAGAGAGTACTATGGCTACACCTTC. Amino acids: CASSEREYYGYTF.

The V and J genes are TRBV18 and TRBJ1-1, with D perhaps TRBD1 (5 bases). The V end was cut by 3 bases, the J end by 1 base, with 18 bases between. Germline values: CDR1 KGHSH, CDR2 LQKENI. This CDR3 region has 17 residues. In nucleotides, the CDR3 is TGTGCCAGCTCACCGAAGGTAGCAGGGACTTCGAACACTGAAGCTTTCTTT. As protein: CASSPKVAGTSNTEAFF.

J is TRBJ2-2 and V is TRBV5-1; D might be TRBD2 (5 bases). CDR1 SGHRS and CDR2 YFSETQ come from the germline V gene. The V gene lost 0 bases and the J gene lost 7 bases, with 16 bases spanning the gap. CDR3 length: 16 residues. DNA of the CDR3: TGCGCCAGCAGCTTGGTTTCCTCCGGCGGGCTCGGGGAGCTGTTTTTT. Protein sequence: CASSLVSSGGLGELFF. The full variable domain, completed using reference TRBV5-1 and TRBJ2-2, is KAGVTQTPRYLIKTRGQQVTLSCSPISGHRSVSWYQQTPGQGLQFLFEYFSETQRNKGNFPGRFSGRQFSNSRSEMNVSTLELGDSALYLCASSLVSSGGLGELFFGEGSRLTVL.

V is TRBV4-2 and J is TRBJ2-5, with a possible D match to TRBD2 (5 bases). V lost 1 base to trimming and J lost 4 bases, with 13 bases between them. Germline-derived CDR1 and CDR2 are LGHNA and YNFKEQ. This CDR3 is 15 amino acids long. For the CDR3, the DNA is TGTGCCAGCAGCCAAGCGTGGGCGGGCAGAGAGACCCAGTACTTC. It codes for CASSQAWAGRETQYF.

V and J are TRBV9 and TRBJ2-7, with TRBD2 matching over 7 bases. Trimming took 4 bases from V and 3 from J; bases not matched to a gene: 7. The germline V gene has CDR1 SGDLS and CDR2 YYNGEE. This CDR3 contains 14 residues. The CDR3 protein is CASSPTGTNYEQYF. The CDR3 bases are TGTGCCAGCAGCCCTACCGGGACTAACTACGAGCAGTACTTC.

This chain uses TRBV6-1 with TRBJ2-3, with D unresolved. The ends were cut back, 2 bases at V and 5 bases at J, with 5 bases in the middle. CDR1 and CDR2 (germline): MNHNS, SASEGT. This CDR3 spans 12 amino acids. The CDR3 sequence: CASSENRDTQYF. CDR3 bases: TGTGCCAGCAGTGAAAATCGAGATACGCAGTATTTT.

The genes are TRBV11-1 and TRBJ1-3; D is uncertain. The V and J ends lost 0 bases and 0 bases respectively, with 12 bases between them. CDR3 length equals 17 residues. Germline CDR1 and CDR2: SGHAT and FQDESV (reference sequence). The CDR3 bases are TGTGCCAGCAGCTTAGCACCAAGAACCGTCTCTGGAAACACCATATATTTT. Its protein is CASSLAPRTVSGNTIYF.

This clone appeared once. The rearrangement uses TRBV11-2 and TRBJ2-3; TRBD2 agrees at 12 bases. Unmatched junction bases numbered 9, after V lost 2 bases and J lost 6 bases. Germline V gene sequence: CDR1 SGHAT, CDR2 FQNNGV. This CDR3 region has 17 residues. CDR3 region: CASSLSATSGSRDTQYF. DNA for the CDR3: TGTGCCAGCAGCTTAAGCGCGACTAGCGGGAGCCGGGATACGCAGTATTTT.

The rearrangement uses TRBV19 and TRBJ1-2; D is unresolved. Germline lookup yields CDR1 LNHDA and CDR2 SQIVND (reference sequence). Between the trimmed V and J ends, which lost 0 bases and 4 bases, there was a span of 3 bases. The CDR3 consists of 12 residues. As DNA, the CDR3 is TGTGCCAGTAGTATAGAGGGCTATGGCTACACCTTC. It codes for CASSIEGYGYTF.

This clone was detected once. The chain combines TRBV29-1 with TRBJ2-1; 10 bases agree with TRBD1. This CDR3 has 15 residues. The germline V gene encodes CDR1 SQVTM and CDR2 ANQGSEA. The trim removed 7 bases at V and 5 bases at J, leaving 11 bases unmatched. CDR3 coding DNA: TGCAGCGCCGGTCGGACAGGGGGATTCCACAATGAGCAGTTCTTC. Encoded protein: CSAGRTGGFHNEQFF.